This T cell receptor beta chain was identified during a study of cytomegalovirus exposure and HLA in healthy donors. Trimming removed 4 bases from V and 2 bases from J; junction bases left unmatched: 4. This CDR3 has 16 amino acids. Per germline, CDR1 SGHDN and CDR2 FVKESK. PCR involved 60 Vbeta and 13 Jbeta primers. Assay: immunoSEQ multiplex PCR; the TCRdb copy retains only in-frame clones and omits some. The sample yields about 200,000 clones, about three quarters seen once. The sequence came from a man aged 35 to 55 in good health and CMV-seronegative. Material: PBMCs. The chain couples TRBV14 to TRBJ2-3; 12 nucleotides align to TRBD2. This CDR3 is CASSLLAGGITDTQYF. Written as DNA, the CDR3 is TGTGCCAGCAGCCTTCTAGCGGGGGGGATCACAGATACGCAGTATTTT. The full variable domain, with the rest looked up from reference TRBV14 and TRBJ2-3, is EAGVTQFPSHSVIEKGQTVTLRCDPISGHDNLYWYRRVMGKEIKFLLHFVKESKQDESGMPNNRFLAERTGGTYSTLKVQPAELEDSGVYFCASSLLAGGITDTQYFGPGTRLTVL.